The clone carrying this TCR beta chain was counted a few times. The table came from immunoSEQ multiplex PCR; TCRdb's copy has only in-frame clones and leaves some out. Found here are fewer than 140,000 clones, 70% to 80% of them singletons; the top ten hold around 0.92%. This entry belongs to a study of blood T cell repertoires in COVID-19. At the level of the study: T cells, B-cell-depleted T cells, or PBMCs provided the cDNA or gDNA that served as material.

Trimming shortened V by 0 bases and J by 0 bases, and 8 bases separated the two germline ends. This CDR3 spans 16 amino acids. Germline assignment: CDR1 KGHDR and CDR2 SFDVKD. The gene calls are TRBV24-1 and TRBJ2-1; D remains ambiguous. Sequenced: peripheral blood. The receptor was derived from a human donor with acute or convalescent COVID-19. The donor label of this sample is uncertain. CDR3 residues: CATSDLVRSSYNEQFF. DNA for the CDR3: TGTGCCACCAGTGATTTGGTCCGGAGCTCCTACAATGAGCAGTTCTTC.